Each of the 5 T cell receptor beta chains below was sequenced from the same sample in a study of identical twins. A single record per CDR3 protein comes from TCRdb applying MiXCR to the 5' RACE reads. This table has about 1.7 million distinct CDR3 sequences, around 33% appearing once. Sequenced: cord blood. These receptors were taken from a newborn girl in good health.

CDR3 in DNA: TGTGCCACCAGCAGAGCCTTCGGGAAGGTGAACACTGAAGCTTTCTTT. Translated: CATSRAFGKVNTEAFF. The chain employs TRBV15 and TRBJ1-1; D is ambiguous. Germline V gene lookup returns CDR1 LNHNV and CDR2 YYDKDF (reference sequence). The CDR3 spans 16 residues. Trimming removed 1 base at V and 0 bases at J, with 12 bases between.

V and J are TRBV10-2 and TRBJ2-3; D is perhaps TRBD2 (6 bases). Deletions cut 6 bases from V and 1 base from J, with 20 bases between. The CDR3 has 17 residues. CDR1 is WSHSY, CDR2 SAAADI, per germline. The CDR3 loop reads CASSPAYGSSGTDTQYF. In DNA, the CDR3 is TGCGCCAGCAGCCCAGCGTATGGGTCTAGCGGCACAGATACGCAGTATTTT.

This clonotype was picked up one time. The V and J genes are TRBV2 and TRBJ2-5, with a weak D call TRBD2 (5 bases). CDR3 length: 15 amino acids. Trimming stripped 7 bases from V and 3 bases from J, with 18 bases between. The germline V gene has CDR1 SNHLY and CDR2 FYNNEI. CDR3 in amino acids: CASNRGSGGEETQYF. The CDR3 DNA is TGTGCCAGCAATCGGGGTTCAGGTGGGGAAGAGACCCAGTACTTC.

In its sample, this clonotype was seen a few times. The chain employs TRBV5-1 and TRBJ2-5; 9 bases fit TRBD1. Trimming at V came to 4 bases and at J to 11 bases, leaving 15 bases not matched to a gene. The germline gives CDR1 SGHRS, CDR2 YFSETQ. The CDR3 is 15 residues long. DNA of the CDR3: TGCGCCAGCAGCCCAGGAGGACAGGGGCCCCAAATGCAGTACTTC. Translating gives CASSPGGQGPQMQYF.

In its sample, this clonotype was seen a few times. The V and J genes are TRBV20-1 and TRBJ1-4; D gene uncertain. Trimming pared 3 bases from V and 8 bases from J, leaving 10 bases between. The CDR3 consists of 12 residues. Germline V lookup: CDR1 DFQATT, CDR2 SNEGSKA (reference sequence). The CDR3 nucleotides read TGCAGTGCTAGCCCTGTGGGGGAAAAACTGTTTTTT. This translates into CSASPVGEKLFF.